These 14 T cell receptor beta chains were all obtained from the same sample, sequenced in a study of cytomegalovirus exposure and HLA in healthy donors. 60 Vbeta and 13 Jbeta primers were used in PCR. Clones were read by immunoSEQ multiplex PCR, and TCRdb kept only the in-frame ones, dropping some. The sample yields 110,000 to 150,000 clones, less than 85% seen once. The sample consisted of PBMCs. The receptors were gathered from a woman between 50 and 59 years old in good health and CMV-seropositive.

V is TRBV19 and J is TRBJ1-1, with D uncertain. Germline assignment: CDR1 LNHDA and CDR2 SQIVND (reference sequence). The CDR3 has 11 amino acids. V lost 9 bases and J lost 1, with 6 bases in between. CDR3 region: CASGRNTEAFF. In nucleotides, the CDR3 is TGTGCCAGCGGGAGGAACACTGAAGCTTTCTTT.

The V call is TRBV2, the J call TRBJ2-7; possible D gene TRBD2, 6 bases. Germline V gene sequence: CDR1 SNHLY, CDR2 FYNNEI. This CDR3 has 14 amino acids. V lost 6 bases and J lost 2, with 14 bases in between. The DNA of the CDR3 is TGTGCCAGCAGCACGGGGGAGTATACCTACGAGCAGTACTTC. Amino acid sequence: CASSTGEYTYEQYF. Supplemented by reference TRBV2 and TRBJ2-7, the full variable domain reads EPEVTQTPSHQVTQMGQEVILRCVPISNHLYFYWYRQILGQKVEFLVSFYNNEISEKSEIFDDQFSVERPDGSNFTLKIRSTKLEDSAMYFCASSTGEYTYEQYFGPGTRLTVT.

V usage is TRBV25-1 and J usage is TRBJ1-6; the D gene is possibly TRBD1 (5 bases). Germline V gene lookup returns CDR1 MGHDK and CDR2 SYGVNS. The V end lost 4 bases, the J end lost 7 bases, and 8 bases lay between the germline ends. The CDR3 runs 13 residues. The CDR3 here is CASSGTQNSPLHF. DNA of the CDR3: TGTGCCAGCAGTGGGACACAGAATTCACCCCTCCACTTT.

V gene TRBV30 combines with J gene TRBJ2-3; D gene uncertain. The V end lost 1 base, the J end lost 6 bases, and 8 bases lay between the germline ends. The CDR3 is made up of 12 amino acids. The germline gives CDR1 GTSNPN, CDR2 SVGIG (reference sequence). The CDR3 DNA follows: TGTGCCTGGAGTGACTTCAGGGATACGCAGTATTTT. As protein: CAWSDFRDTQYF.

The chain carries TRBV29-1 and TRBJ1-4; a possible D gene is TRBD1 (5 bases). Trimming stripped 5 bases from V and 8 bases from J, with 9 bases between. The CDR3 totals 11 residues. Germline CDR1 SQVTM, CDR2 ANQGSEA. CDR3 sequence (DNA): TGCAGCGTTAAATGGACAGAAAAACTGTTTTTT. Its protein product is CSVKWTEKLFF.

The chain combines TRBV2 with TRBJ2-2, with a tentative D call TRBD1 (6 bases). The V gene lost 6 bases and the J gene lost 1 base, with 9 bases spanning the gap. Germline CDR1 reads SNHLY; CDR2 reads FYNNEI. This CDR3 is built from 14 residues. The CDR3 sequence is CASRQGQNTGELFF. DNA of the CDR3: TGTGCCAGCAGGCAGGGACAGAACACCGGGGAGCTGTTTTTT. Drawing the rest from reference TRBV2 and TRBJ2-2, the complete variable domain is EPEVTQTPSHQVTQMGQEVILRCVPISNHLYFYWYRQILGQKVEFLVSFYNNEISEKSEIFDDQFSVERPDGSNFTLKIRSTKLEDSAMYFCASRQGQNTGELFFGEGSRLTVL.

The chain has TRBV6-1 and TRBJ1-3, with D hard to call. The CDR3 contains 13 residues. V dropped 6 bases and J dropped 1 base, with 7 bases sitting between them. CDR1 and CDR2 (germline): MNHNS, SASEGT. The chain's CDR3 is CASSIESGNTIYF. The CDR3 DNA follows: TGTGCCAGCAGCATCGAGTCTGGAAACACCATATATTTT.

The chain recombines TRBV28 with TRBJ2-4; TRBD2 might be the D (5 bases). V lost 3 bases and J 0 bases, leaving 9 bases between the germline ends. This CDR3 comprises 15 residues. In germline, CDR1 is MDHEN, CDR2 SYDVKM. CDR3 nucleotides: TGTGCCAGCAGTTTCCCGGGAATAGCCAAAAACATTCAGTACTTC. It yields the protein CASSFPGIAKNIQYF.

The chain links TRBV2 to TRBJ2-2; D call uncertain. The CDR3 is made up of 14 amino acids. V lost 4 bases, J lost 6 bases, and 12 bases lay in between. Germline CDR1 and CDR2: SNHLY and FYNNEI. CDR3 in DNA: TGTGCCAGCAGTGTTGATCGGTCCTCCGGGGAGCTGTTTTTT. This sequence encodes CASSVDRSSGELFF.

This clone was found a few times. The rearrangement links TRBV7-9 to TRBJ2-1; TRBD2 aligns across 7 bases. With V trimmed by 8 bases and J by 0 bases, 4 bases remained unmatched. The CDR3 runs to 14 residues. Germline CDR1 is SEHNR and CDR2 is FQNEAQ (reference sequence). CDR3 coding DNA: TGTGCCAGCTTCGGGGGGAGCTCCTACAATGAGCAGTTCTTC. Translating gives CASFGGSSYNEQFF.

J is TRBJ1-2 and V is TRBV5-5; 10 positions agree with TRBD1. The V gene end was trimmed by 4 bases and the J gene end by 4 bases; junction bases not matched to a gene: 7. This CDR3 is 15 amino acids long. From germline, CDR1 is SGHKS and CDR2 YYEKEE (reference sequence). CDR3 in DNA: TGTGCCAGCAGCCCGACGGACAGGGGGATCTATGGCTACACCTTC. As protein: CASSPTDRGIYGYTF.

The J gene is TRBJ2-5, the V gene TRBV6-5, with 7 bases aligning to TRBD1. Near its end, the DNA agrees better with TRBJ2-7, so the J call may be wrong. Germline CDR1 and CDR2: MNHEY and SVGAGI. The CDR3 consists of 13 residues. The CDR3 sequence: CATKKQGTYEQYF. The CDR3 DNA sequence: TGTGCCACCAAGAAACAGGGGACCTACGAGCAGTACTTC.

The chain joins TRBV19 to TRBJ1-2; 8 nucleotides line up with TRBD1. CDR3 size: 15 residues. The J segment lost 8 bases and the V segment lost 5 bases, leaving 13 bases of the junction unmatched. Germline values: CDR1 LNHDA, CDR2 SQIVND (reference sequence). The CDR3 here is CASSPDRGLPRGYTF. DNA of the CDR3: TGTGCCAGTAGTCCTGACAGGGGCTTACCGCGGGGCTACACCTTC. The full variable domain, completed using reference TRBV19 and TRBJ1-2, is DGGITQSPKYLFRKEGQNVTLSCEQNLNHDAMYWYRQDPGQGLRLIYYSQIVNDFQKGDIAEGYSVSREKKESFPLTVTSAQKNPTAFYLCASSPDRGLPRGYTFGSGTRLTVV.

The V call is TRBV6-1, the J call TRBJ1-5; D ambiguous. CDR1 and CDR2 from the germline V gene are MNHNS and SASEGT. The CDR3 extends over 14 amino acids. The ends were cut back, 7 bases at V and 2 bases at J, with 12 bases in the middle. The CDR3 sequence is CASTAAGGNQPQHF. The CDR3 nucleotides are TGTGCCAGCACCGCTGCCGGAGGCAATCAGCCCCAGCATTTT.